This T cell receptor beta chain was identified in a study of blood T cell repertoires in COVID-19. In the study overall: Acute and convalescent COVID-19 specimens originated in the United States, Italy and Spain. Sample material is recorded as cDNA or gDNA derived from T cells, B-cell-depleted T cells, or PBMCs.

The V segment lost 4 bases and the J segment 6 bases; nucleotides outside the gene matches: 9. The germline V gene has CDR1 MNHEY and CDR2 SVGAGI. The CDR3 consists of 14 residues. Sequenced by immunoSEQ multiplex PCR; TCRdb stores in-frame clones only, minus some. The repertoire holds under 150,000 clones, with roughly four fifths as singletons. This TCR was recovered from a man aged 40-50 years with active or convalescent COVID-19. Sequenced: peripheral blood. The genes are TRBV6-5 and TRBJ2-7; 7 bases are a match to TRBD2. CDR3 in amino acids: CASSSRGSSGEQYF. The CDR3 bases are TGTGCCAGCAGTTCGCGGGGGTCCTCGGGCGAGCAGTACTTC.